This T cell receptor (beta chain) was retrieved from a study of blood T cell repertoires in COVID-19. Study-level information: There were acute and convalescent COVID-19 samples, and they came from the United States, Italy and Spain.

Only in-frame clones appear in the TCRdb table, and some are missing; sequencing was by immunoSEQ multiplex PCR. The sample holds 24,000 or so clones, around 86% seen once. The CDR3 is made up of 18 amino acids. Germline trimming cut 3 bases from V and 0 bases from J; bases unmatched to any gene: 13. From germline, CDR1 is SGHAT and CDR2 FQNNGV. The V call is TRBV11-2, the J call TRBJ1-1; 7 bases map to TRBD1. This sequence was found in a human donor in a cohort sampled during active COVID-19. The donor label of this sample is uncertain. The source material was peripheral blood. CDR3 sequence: CASSFFPRQGGMNTEAFF. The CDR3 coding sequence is TGTGCCAGCAGCTTTTTTCCTCGGCAGGGGGGTATGAACACTGAAGCTTTCTTT. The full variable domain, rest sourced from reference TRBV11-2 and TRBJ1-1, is EAGVAQSPRYKIIEKRQSVAFWCNPISGHATLYWYQQILGQGPKLLIQFQNNGVVDDSQLPKDRFSAERLKGVDSTLKIQPAKLEDSAVYLCASSFFPRQGGMNTEAFFGQGTRLTVV.